These 2 T cell receptor beta chains came from one sample sequenced in a study of T cell repertoires in cytomegalovirus infection. TCRdb reprocessed the reads via MiXCR and lists one record per CDR3 protein. The sample lists 490,000 or so distinct CDR3 sequences, approximately 10% occurring once. What was sequenced was PBMCs. The receptor set was obtained from a human donor in good health (CMV status not recorded). Some clones in this sample may be carry-over from other donors' samples.

The V and J genes are TRBV10-3 and TRBJ2-7; tentatively, D is TRBD1 (5 bases). The ends were cut back, 2 bases at V and 3 bases at J, with 5 bases in the middle. Germline values: CDR1 ENHRY, CDR2 SYGVKD. The CDR3 has 12 amino acids. As DNA, the CDR3 is TGTGCCATCAGTGAGCAGGGCTACGAGCAGTACTTC. It yields the protein CAISEQGYEQYF.

This clonotype was observed at least ten times. The chain combines TRBV7-9 with TRBJ1-2; D gene ambiguous. The V end was cut by 2 bases, the J end by 8 bases, with 6 bases between. In germline, CDR1 is SEHNR, CDR2 FQNEAQ (reference sequence). The CDR3 runs 11 residues. CDR3 in DNA: TGTGCCAGCAGCTTAAGGCAGGGCTACACCTTC. It specifies CASSLRQGYTF.